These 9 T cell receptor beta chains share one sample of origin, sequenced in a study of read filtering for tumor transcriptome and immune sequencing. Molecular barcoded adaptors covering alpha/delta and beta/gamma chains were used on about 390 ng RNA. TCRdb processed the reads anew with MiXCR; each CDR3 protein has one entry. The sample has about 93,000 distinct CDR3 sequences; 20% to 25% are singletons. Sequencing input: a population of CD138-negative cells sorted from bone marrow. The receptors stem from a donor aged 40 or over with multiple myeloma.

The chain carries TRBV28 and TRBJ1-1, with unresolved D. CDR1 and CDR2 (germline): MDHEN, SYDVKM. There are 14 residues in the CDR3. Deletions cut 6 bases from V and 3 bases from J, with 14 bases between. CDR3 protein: CASREGYRDTEAFF. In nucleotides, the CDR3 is TGTGCCAGCAGAGAAGGGTATCGGGACACTGAAGCTTTCTTT.

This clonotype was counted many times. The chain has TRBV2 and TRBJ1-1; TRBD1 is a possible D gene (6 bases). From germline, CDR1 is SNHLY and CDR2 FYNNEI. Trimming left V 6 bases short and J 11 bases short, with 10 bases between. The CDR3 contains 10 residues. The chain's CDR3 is CASRGTTAFF. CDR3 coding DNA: TGTGCCAGCAGGGGGACAACGGCTTTCTTT.

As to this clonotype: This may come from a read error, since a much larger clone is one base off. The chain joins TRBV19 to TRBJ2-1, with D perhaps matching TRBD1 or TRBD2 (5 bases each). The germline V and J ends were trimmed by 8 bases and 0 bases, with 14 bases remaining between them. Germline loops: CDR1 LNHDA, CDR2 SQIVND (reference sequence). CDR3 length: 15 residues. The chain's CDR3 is CASSPSRGSYNEQFF. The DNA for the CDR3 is TGTGCCAGTTCCCCCTCGAGGGGCTCCTACAATGAGCAGTTCTTC.

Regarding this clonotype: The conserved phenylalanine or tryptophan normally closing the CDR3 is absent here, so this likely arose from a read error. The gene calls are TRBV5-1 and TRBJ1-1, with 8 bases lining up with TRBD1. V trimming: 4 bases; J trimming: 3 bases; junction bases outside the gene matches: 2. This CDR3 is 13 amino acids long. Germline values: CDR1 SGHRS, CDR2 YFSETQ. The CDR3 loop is CASSTGGHTEAFS. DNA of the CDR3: TGCGCCAGCAGCACAGGGGGACACACTGAAGCTTTCTCT.

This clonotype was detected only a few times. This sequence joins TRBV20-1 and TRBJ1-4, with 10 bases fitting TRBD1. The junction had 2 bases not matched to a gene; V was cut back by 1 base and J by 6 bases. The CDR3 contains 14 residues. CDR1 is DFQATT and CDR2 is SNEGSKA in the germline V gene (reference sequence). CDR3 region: CSARADRGYEKLFF. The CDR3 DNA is TGCAGTGCTAGAGCGGACAGGGGGTATGAAAAACTGTTTTTT.

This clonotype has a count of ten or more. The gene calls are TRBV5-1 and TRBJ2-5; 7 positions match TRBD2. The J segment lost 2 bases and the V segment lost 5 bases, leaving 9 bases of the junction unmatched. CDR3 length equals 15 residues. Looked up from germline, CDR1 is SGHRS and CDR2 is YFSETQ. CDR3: CASSLSGASQETQYF. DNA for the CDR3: TGCGCCAGCAGTCTGAGCGGGGCGTCACAAGAGACCCAGTACTTC.

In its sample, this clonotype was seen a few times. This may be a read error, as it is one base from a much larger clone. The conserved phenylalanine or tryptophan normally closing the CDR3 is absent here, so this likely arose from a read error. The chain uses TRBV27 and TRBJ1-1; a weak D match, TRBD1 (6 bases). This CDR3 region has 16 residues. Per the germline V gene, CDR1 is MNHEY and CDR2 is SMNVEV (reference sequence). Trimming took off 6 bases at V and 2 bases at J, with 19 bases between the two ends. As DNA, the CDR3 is TGTGCCAGCAGCTCCTTTTTAGACAGGTTAAACACTGAAGCTTTCGTT. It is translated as CASSSFLDRLNTEAFV.

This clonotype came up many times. CDR3 nucleotides: TGTGCCAGCAGCTTTTGGACGGTACTTATGAACACTGAAGCTTTCTTT. This translates into CASSFWTVLMNTEAFF. J is TRBJ1-1 and V is TRBV5-5; D ambiguous. The CDR3 spans 16 residues. CDR1 is SGHKS and CDR2 is YYEKEE in the germline V gene (reference sequence). Trimming left V 2 bases short and J 0 bases short, with 14 bases between.

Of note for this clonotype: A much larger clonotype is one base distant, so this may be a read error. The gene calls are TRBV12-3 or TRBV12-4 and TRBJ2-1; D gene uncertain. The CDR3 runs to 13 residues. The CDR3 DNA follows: TGTGCCAACAGTCAAAACGCCTACAATGAGCAGTTCTTC. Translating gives CANSQNAYNEQFF.